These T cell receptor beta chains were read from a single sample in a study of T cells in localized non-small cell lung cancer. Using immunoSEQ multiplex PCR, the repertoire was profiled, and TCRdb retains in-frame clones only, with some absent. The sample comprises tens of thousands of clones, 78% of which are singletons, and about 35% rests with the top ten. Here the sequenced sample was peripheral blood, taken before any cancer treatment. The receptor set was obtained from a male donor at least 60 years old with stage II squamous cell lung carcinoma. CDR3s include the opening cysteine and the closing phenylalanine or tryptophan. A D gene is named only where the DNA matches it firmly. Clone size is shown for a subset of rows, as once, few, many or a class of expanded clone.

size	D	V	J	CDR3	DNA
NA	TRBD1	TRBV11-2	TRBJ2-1	CASSWGQASNEQFF	TGTGCCAGCAGCTGGGGACAGGCTAGCAATGAGCAGTTCTTC
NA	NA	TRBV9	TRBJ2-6	CASSKSGANVLTF	TGTGCCAGCAGCAAATCTGGGGCCAACGTCCTGACTTTC
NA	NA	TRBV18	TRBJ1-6	CASSPPGAYNSPLHF	TGTGCCAGCTCACCACCAGGGGCTTATAATTCACCCCTCCACTTT
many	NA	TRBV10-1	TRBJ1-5	CASRRSLLGQPQHF	TGCGCCAGCAGGAGGAGTTTGTTAGGACAGCCCCAGCATTTT
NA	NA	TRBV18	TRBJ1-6	CASSRDPLSPLHF	TGTGCCAGCTCGCGGGACCCGCTTTCACCCCTCCACTTT
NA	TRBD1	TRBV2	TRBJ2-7	CASSEGDSYEQYF	TGTGCCAGCAGTGAGGGGGACAGCTACGAGCAGTACTTC
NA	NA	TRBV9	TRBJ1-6	CASSVASQGYNSPLHF	TGTGCCAGCAGCGTAGCCTCACAGGGTTATAATTCACCCCTCCACTTT
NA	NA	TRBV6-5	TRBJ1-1	CASSRRRAGDTEAFF	TGTGCCAGCAGTAGACGACGGGCGGGGGACACTGAAGCTTTCTTT
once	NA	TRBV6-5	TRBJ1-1	CASSYSDPIEAFF	TGTGCCAGCAGTTACTCTGACCCGATCGAAGCTTTCTTT
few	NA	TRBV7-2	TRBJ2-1	CASSTRWSPWDNEQFF	TGTGCCAGCAGCACCCGGTGGAGCCCGTGGGACAATGAGCAGTTCTTC
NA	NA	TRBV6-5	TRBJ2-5	CASTPTGGPKTQYF	TGTGCCAGCACCCCAACCGGGGGCCCGAAGACCCAGTACTTC
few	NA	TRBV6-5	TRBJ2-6	CASSWIRDTGANVLTF	TGTGCCAGCAGTTGGATCCGGGACACCGGGGCCAACGTCCTGACTTTC
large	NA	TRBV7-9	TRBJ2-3	CASSLEVARSDTQYF	TGTGCCAGCAGCTTAGAGGTCGCGCGTTCAGATACGCAGTATTTT
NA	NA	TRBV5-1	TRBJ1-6	CASSSDAAGSPLHF	TGCGCCAGCAGCTCCGACGCGGCGGGTTCACCCCTCCACTTT
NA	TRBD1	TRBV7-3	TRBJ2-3	CASSENRGADTQYF	TGTGCCAGCAGCGAAAACAGGGGGGCAGATACGCAGTATTTT
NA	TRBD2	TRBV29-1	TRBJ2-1	CSVEGLAERAYNEQFF	TGCAGCGTTGAGGGTCTAGCGGAGAGGGCCTACAATGAGCAGTTCTTC
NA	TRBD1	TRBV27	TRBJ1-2	CASSPGGQSYGYTF	TGTGCCAGCAGTCCGGGGGGACAGAGTTATGGCTACACCTTC
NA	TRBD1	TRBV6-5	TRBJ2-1	CASKRQGSYNEQFF	TGTGCCAGCAAGCGACAGGGATCCTACAATGAGCAGTTCTTC
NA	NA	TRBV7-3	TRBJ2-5	CASSLTPDPPQYF	TGTGCCAGCAGCTTAACCCCCGATCCGCCCCAGTACTTC
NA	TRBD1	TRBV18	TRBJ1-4	CASSLGTDNNEKLFF	TGTGCCAGCTCCCTGGGGACAGACAATAATGAAAAACTGTTTTTT
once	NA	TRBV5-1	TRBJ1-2	CASSLVSGNIYGYTF	TGCGCCAGCAGCTTGGTTTCCGGGAACATATATGGCTACACCTTC
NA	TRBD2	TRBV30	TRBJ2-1	CAWSVTSGLCNEQFF	TGTGCCTGGAGTGTCACTAGCGGGCTTTGCAATGAGCAGTTCTTC
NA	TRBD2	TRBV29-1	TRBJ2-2	CSARTSGGLSGELFF	TGCAGCGCCAGGACTAGCGGGGGGCTCTCGGGGGAGCTGTTTTTT
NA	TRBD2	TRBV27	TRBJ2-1	CASSHGGLAEIHEQFF	TGTGCCAGCAGTCACGGGGGACTAGCGGAGATTCATGAGCAGTTCTTC
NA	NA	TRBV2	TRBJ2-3	CATKTSSTDTQYF	TGTGCCACAAAGACATCTAGCACAGATACGCAGTATTTT
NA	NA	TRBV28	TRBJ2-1	CASSLGEDSYNEQFF	TGTGCCAGCAGCCTCGGGGAAGACTCCTACAATGAGCAGTTCTTC
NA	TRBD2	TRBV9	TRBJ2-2	CASSVSSGRGTGELFF	TGTGCCAGCAGCGTCTCCAGCGGGAGGGGCACCGGGGAGCTGTTTTTT
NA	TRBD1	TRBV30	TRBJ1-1	CAWSALTGGTEAFF	TGTGCCTGGAGTGCGTTAACAGGGGGCACTGAAGCTTTCTTT
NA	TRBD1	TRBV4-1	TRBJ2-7	CASSLRTGETSRYEQYF	TGCGCCAGCAGCCTGAGGACAGGGGAGACGAGTAGATACGAGCAGTACTTC
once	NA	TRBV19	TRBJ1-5	CASSPSGRGGGQPQHF	TGTGCCAGTAGTCCTTCGGGCAGGGGAGGGGGTCAGCCCCAGCATTTT
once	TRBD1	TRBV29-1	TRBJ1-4	CSARDRRGEKLFF	TGCAGCGCTCGGGACAGGCGGGGTGAAAAACTGTTTTTT
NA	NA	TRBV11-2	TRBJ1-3	CASSSRANSGNTIYF	TGTGCCAGCAGCTCCCGGGCCAACTCTGGAAACACCATATATTTT
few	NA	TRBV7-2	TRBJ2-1	CASSLDWSSYNEQFF	TGTGCCAGCAGCTTAGATTGGAGCTCCTACAATGAGCAGTTCTTC
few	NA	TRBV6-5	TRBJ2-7	CASSYLGNEQYF	TGTGCCAGCAGTTACCTCGGGAACGAGCAGTACTTC
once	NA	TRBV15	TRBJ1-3	CATSRDVGAGGIGNTIYF	TGTGCCACCAGCAGAGATGTGGGAGCCGGCGGGATAGGAAACACCATATATTTT
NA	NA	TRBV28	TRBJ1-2	CASSPREYGYTF	TGTGCCAGCAGTCCTCGAGAGTATGGCTACACCTTC
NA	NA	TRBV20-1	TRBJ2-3	CSATITDTQYF	TGCAGTGCAACCATCACAGATACGCAGTATTTT
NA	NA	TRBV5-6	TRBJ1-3	CASSFQDATGNTIYF	TGTGCCAGCAGCTTCCAAGACGCCACCGGAAACACCATATATTTT
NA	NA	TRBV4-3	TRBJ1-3	CASSLQGSGNTIYF	TGCGCCAGCAGCTTACAGGGTTCGGGAAACACCATATATTTT
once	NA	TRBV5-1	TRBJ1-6	CASSLTTDNNSPLHF	TGCGCCAGCAGCTTGACGACAGATAATAATTCACCCCTCCACTTT